Sequencing of this TCR beta chain was carried out in a study of human T cells and chemical hapten exposure. For the study at large: Once 0.01% DPC had been applied to the upper back by patch test, readings were taken at 6 days.

The library tagged individual cDNA molecules with unique molecular identifiers. Each CDR3 protein is one row after TCRdb ran MiXCR on the RACE reads. The sample has around 70,000 distinct CDR3 sequences, around 10% seen once. This clonotype was counted many times. Indicated time point: patch test 3, about 24 weeks after DPC sensitization. As to treatment: therapeutic diphenylcyclopropenone sensitization with weekly scalp DPC. Total RNA was isolated from whole blood that had not been fractionated. Looked up from germline, CDR1 is MDHEN and CDR2 is SYDVKM. The CDR3 length is 12 residues. Trimming cost V 4 bases and J 4 bases, with 7 bases left between them.

The sequence was collected from a woman in her forties or fifties with alopecia areata. Some clones in this sample may be carry-over from other donors' samples. The starting material was whole blood, obtained in connection with sensitization to the hapten diphenylcyclopropenone (DPC). This sequence joins TRBV28 and TRBJ1-2; no definite D call. The CDR3 DNA follows: TGTGCCAGCAGTTGGCAGTCCTATGGCTACACCTTC. Translating gives CASSWQSYGYTF.